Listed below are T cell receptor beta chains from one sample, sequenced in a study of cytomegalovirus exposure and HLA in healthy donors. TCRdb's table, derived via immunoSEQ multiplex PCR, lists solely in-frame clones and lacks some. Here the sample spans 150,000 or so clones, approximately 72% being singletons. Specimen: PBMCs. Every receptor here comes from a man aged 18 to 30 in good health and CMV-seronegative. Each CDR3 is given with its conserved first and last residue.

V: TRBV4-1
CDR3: CASSQDSSGGTTDTQYF

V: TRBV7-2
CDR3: CASSPSVSGATEAFF

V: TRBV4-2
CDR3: CASSQEVQGLSEAFF

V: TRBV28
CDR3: CASSSLSGGVDTQYF

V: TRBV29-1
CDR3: CSARVNYGYTF

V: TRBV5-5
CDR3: CASSPGQGYLNGYTF

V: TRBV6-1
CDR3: CASTLTSLNTGELFF

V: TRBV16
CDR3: CASSQLRQGLLPLHF

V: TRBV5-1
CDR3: CASSSQLAYQETQYF

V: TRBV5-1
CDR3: CASRFPPLSEKLFF

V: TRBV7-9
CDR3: CASSLSVNTGELFF

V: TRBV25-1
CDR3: CASGLQGGVGYTF

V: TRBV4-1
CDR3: CASSPVFSGGNQPQHF

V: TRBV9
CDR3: CASSEGGQGARGYTF

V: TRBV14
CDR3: CASSPDAGVGYAF

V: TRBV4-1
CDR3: CASSEGRGSSGGAGNEQFF